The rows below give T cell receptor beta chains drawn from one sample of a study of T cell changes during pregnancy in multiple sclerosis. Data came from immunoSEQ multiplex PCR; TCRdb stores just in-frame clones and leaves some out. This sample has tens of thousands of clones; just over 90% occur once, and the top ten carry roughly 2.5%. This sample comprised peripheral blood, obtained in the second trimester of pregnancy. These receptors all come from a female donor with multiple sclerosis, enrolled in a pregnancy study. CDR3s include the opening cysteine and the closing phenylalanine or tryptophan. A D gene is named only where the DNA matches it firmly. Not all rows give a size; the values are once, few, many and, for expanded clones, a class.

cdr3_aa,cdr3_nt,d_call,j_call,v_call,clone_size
CASTIRGQSYTF,TGTGCCAGCACCATACGTGGACAAAGCTACACCTTC,-,TRBJ1-2,TRBV6-5,-
CASSQETSGTYNEQFF,TGTGCCAGCAGCCAAGAGACTAGCGGGACCTACAATGAGCAGTTCTTC,TRBD2,TRBJ2-1,TRBV5-6,-
CASSHLNHFLDEQFF,TGCGCCAGCAGCCACCTCAACCACTTCCTCGATGAGCAGTTCTTC,-,TRBJ2-1,TRBV4-1,once
CSAKDGGKVFF,TGCAGTGCTAAGGATGGCGGGAAAGTTTTCTTC,-,TRBJ2-1,TRBV20-1,-
CASSEQGLTEAFF,TGTGCCAGCAGTGAACAGGGCCTCACTGAAGCTTTCTTT,-,TRBJ1-1,TRBV6-1,-
CASALAAGGWADTQYF,TGTGCCAGCGCCCTCGCGGCGGGAGGTTGGGCAGATACGCAGTATTTT,TRBD2,TRBJ2-3,TRBV6-6,-
CAWSGYQGTAGANVLTF,TGTGCCTGGAGTGGATATCAGGGTACTGCTGGGGCCAACGTCCTGACTTTC,-,TRBJ2-6,TRBV30,-
CASSSRDQPPDRGAGELFF,TGTGCCAGCTCCAGTAGGGACCAACCCCCGGACAGGGGCGCCGGGGAGCTGTTTTTT,TRBD1,TRBJ2-2,TRBV18,-
CATSRDGTEKLFF,TGTGCCACCAGCAGAGATGGGACAGAAAAACTGTTTTTT,-,TRBJ1-4,TRBV15,-
CASRLTGARQPQHF,TGTGCCAGCAGGTTAACAGGGGCCAGGCAGCCCCAGCATTTT,TRBD1,TRBJ1-5,TRBV6-1,-
CASSLANGQEQYF,TGTGCCAGCAGCTTGGCGAACGGACAGGAGCAGTACTTC,-,TRBJ2-7,TRBV5-6,-
CASSEPRDTSGTGELFF,TGTGCCAGCAGTGAACCTCGCGACACCTCGGGGACCGGGGAGCTGTTTTTT,-,TRBJ2-2,TRBV2,-
CASARGEGQPQHF,TGTGCCAGTGCGAGGGGGGAGGGTCAGCCCCAGCATTTT,-,TRBJ1-5,TRBV19,-
CSVGLRGNEQFF,TGCAGCGTTGGACTACGGGGGAATGAGCAGTTCTTC,-,TRBJ2-1,TRBV29-1,-
CASSLEWRQGFTSSYNEQFF,TGCGCCAGCAGCTTGGAGTGGCGGCAGGGCTTTACCTCCTCCTACAATGAGCAGTTCTTC,-,TRBJ2-1,TRBV5-1,-